One sample yielded the 14 T cell receptor beta chains listed below, sequenced in a study of blood T cell repertoires in COVID-19. Assay used: immunoSEQ multiplex PCR; TCRdb lists only in-frame clones, some missing. The data contain 350,000 to 500,000 clones, 88% of them singletons. The sequenced sample consisted of PBMCs or T cells enriched from blood (not recorded which). These receptors came from a young woman who had been exposed to COVID-19.

The chain links TRBV2 to TRBJ1-2, with no clear D. Per germline, CDR1 SNHLY and CDR2 FYNNEI. The CDR3 spans 15 residues. Deletions cut 10 bases from V and 6 bases from J, with 24 bases between. The CDR3 sequence: CAITPPGSATDGYTF. CDR3 nucleotide sequence: TGTGCCATTACCCCCCCTGGCAGCGCTACGGATGGCTACACCTTC.

As for this clone: Distinct nucleotide sequences in the sample also encode this CDR3. V and J are TRBV7-9 and TRBJ1-3; tentative D call: TRBD1 (5 bases). The CDR3 is 13 amino acids. V lost 1 base and J 7 bases, leaving 8 bases between the germline ends. Looked up from germline, CDR1 is SEHNR and CDR2 is FQNEAQ (reference sequence). This chain's CDR3 is CASSLGQGNTIYF. In DNA form, the CDR3 reads TGTGCCAGCAGCTTAGGGCAGGGTAACACCATATATTTT.

The V gene is TRBV10-3, the J gene TRBJ2-7; the D gene is possibly TRBD1 (6 bases). The V and J ends lost 4 bases and 0 bases respectively, with 7 bases between them. Germline V CDR1 and CDR2: ENHRY, SYGVKD. The CDR3 covers 13 residues. CDR3 sequence (DNA): TGTGCCATCAGTGGACAGGACTCCTACGAGCAGTACTTC. Translation: CAISGQDSYEQYF.

This chain connects TRBV19 to TRBJ2-1, with D tentatively TRBD2 (6 bases). Trimming took 4 bases from V and 5 from J, leaving 9 bases between them. The germline V gene encodes CDR1 LNHDA and CDR2 SQIVND (reference sequence). The CDR3 has 13 amino acids. The CDR3 DNA follows: TGTGCCAGTAGTAGCGGGATCAACAATGAGCAGTTCTTC. Its translation is CASSSGINNEQFF.

CDR3 residues: CASSPGGRVGQPQHF. The DNA for the CDR3 is TGTGCCAGCTCTCCCGGGGGGCGAGTGGGTCAGCCCCAGCATTTT. The chain employs TRBV6-5 and TRBJ1-5; possibly TRBD1 for D (6 bases). The CDR3 totals 15 residues. V was clipped by 8 bases and J by 6 bases, with 20 bases between them. Germline V gives CDR1 MNHEY, CDR2 SVGAGI.

The chain links TRBV5-1 to TRBJ2-1, with D perhaps TRBD2 (6 bases). The germline V and J ends were trimmed by 6 bases and 2 bases, with 15 bases remaining between them. CDR1 and CDR2 (germline): SGHRS, YFSETQ. This CDR3 contains 15 residues. CDR3 amino acids: CASTAFSGTYNEQFF. The CDR3 DNA reads as TGCGCCAGCACCGCCTTTAGCGGAACCTACAATGAGCAGTTCTTC.

The V call is TRBV19, the J call TRBJ2-2; 7 bases are a match to TRBD2. J was trimmed by 5 bases and V by 1 base; bases with no gene match: 4. Per germline, CDR1 LNHDA and CDR2 SQIVND (reference sequence). The CDR3 covers 15 residues. The CDR3 here is CASSIGREGTGELFF. CDR3 nucleotide sequence: TGTGCCAGTAGTATAGGAAGGGAGGGAACCGGGGAGCTGTTTTTT. The whole variable domain, remainder taken from reference TRBV19 and TRBJ2-2, is DGGITQSPKYLFRKEGQNVTLSCEQNLNHDAMYWYRQDPGQGLRLIYYSQIVNDFQKGDIAEGYSVSREKKESFPLTVTSAQKNPTAFYLCASSIGREGTGELFFGEGSRLTVL.

This rearrangement joins TRBV12-3 or TRBV12-4 to TRBJ1-1; D gene uncertain. With 3 bases removed from V and 4 bases from J, the gap between germline ends came to 9 bases. This CDR3 spans 13 amino acids. The CDR3 here is CASSLTSGTEAFF. The CDR3 DNA follows: TGTGCCAGCAGTTTGACGAGCGGCACTGAAGCTTTCTTT.

The chain joins TRBV4-3 to TRBJ2-6, with D possibly being TRBD2 (5 bases). Per germline, CDR1 LGHNA and CDR2 YSLEER. This CDR3 comprises 18 residues. Trimming took 4 bases from V and 2 from J, leaving 18 bases between them. The CDR3 reads CASSLSHYSGTGANVLTF. CDR3 in DNA: TGCGCCAGCAGCCTATCTCATTACTCGGGGACTGGGGCCAACGTCCTGACTTTC.

This clone has a handful of counts. The genes are TRBV12-3 or TRBV12-4 and TRBJ2-7, with D perhaps matching TRBD1 (6 bases). The CDR3 runs to 11 residues. Deletions cut 5 bases from V and 9 bases from J, with 11 bases between. CDR3 protein: CASSNTGLQYF. The CDR3 region has the DNA TGTGCCAGCAGTAACACAGGGTTGCAGTACTTC.

CDR3 in DNA: TGTGCCAGCACCGGACAGGGGCCAACTGTCTATGGCTACACCTTC. This codes for CASTGQGPTVYGYTF. V usage is TRBV5-4 and J usage is TRBJ1-2, with 9 bases lining up with TRBD1. CDR3 length: 15 residues. V gave up 6 bases and J gave up 4 bases; unmatched junction bases: 10. The V gene's germline CDR1 is SGHNT and CDR2 YYREEE (reference sequence).

The chain carries TRBV2 and TRBJ2-7, with TRBD1 matching 7 bases. CDR1 is SNHLY and CDR2 is FYNNEI in the germline V gene. Trimming took 8 bases from V and 1 from J; bases not matched to a gene: 14. The CDR3 length is 16 residues. For the CDR3, the DNA is TGTGCCAGCTTGGGTTTATACAGGGGTCCTTCCTACGAGCAGTACTTC. Its translation is CASLGLYRGPSYEQYF.

This chain uses TRBV29-1 with TRBJ2-3, with D tentatively TRBD2 (5 bases). The CDR3 sequence is 14 residues long. V lost 4 bases, J lost 2 bases, and 13 bases lay in between. Germline values: CDR1 SQVTM, CDR2 ANQGSEA. The CDR3 nucleotides are TGCAGCGTTGGGCAACTAGGAGTCACAGATACGCAGTATTTT. This gives the protein CSVGQLGVTDTQYF.

The V gene is TRBV6-1, the J gene TRBJ2-7, with D tentatively TRBD1 (6 bases). Germline V gene data show CDR1 as MNHNS and CDR2 as SASEGT. The V and J ends lost 4 bases and 6 bases respectively, with 13 bases between them. The CDR3 sequence is 13 residues long. The CDR3 DNA reads TGTGCCAGCAGTGCGAACAGGGACCGCGAGCAGTACTTC. It translates to CASSANRDREQYF.